Below, 4 T cell receptor beta chains from the same sample are listed, as sequenced in a study of blood T cell repertoires in COVID-19. Generated by immunoSEQ multiplex PCR, the TCRdb table keeps only in-frame clones and is missing some. Of some 50,000 clones listed, 86% are singletons. Sequencing input: PBMCs or T cells enriched from blood (not recorded which). The receptors here all came from a woman between 45 and 65 years old who had recovered from COVID-19.

V and J are TRBV7-2 and TRBJ1-2, with 12 bases matching TRBD1. CDR1 and CDR2 (germline): SGHTA, FQGNSA. Germline trimming cut 4 bases from V and 4 bases from J; bases unmatched to any gene: 16. The CDR3 sequence is 19 residues long. CDR3 sequence (DNA): TGTGCCAGCAGCTCAGGCCCTACCGGGACAGGGGGCGCCGGCTATGGCTACACCTTC. Translated: CASSSGPTGTGGAGYGYTF.

This clone was observed once. V and J are TRBV7-9 and TRBJ2-7, with 9 bases matching TRBD1. The ends lost 8 bases at V and 5 bases at J; junction bases unmatched: 1. Germline CDR1 and CDR2: SEHNR and FQNEAQ (reference sequence). The CDR3 is made up of 11 amino acids. CDR3 coding DNA: TGTGCCAGCCGGACAGGGGACGAGCAGTACTTC. Amino acid sequence: CASRTGDEQYF.

The V gene is TRBV6-6, the J gene TRBJ2-5; 7 bases map to TRBD2. There are 13 residues in the CDR3. Germline V gives CDR1 MNHNY, CDR2 SVGAGI (reference sequence). The junction had 5 bases not matched to a gene; V was cut back by 7 bases and J by 3 bases. This CDR3 is CASIPGGKETQYF. The CDR3 DNA reads TGTGCCAGCATTCCGGGGGGAAAAGAGACCCAGTACTTC.

The chain is built from TRBV4-2 and TRBJ2-1; 11 nucleotides align to TRBD2. The CDR3 consists of 19 residues. Germline V gene lookup returns CDR1 LGHNA and CDR2 YNFKEQ. J was trimmed by 0 bases and V by 0 bases; bases with no gene match: 7. The CDR3 here is CASSQDPGLAESSYNEQFF. CDR3 bases: TGTGCCAGCAGCCAAGATCCGGGACTAGCGGAGAGCTCCTACAATGAGCAGTTCTTC.